This TCR beta chain was sequenced for a study of PD-1 blockade in mismatch repair-deficient tumors. This CDR3 comprises 17 residues. Trimming took 5 bases from V and 5 from J, leaving 23 bases between them. CDR1 is MDHEN, CDR2 SYDVKM, per germline. Using immunoSEQ multiplex PCR, the repertoire was profiled, and TCRdb retains in-frame clones only, with some absent. In the table there are 120,000 or so clones, approximately 91% of which are singletons. The rearrangement joins TRBV28 to TRBJ2-3; D ambiguous. This specimen consisted of peripheral blood, obtained approximately 69 weeks after starting pembrolizumab. The receptor was isolated from an adult with mismatch repair-deficient cancer. The DNA of the CDR3 is TGTGCCAGCAGTCCCTCTCTGGATGGAAAGAACGGAGATACGCAGTATTTT. Its protein product is CASSPSLDGKNGDTQYF.